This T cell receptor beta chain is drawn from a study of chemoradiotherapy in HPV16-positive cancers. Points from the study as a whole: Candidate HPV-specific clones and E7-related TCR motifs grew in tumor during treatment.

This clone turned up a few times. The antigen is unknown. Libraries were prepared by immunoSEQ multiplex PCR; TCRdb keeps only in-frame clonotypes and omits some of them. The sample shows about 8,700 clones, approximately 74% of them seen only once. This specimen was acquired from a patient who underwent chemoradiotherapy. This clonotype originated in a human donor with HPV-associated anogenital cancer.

The CDR3 loop is CASSLTREGETQYF. For the CDR3, the DNA is TGCGCCAGCAGCCTAACACGGGAGGGGGAGACCCAGTACTTC. The genes are TRBV5-1 and TRBJ2-5; TRBD2 aligns across 8 bases. The CDR3 consists of 14 residues. The V gene end was trimmed by 4 bases and the J gene end by 5 bases; junction bases not matched to a gene: 7. Per the germline V gene, CDR1 is SGHRS and CDR2 is YFSETQ.